This passage covers 26 T cell receptor beta chains from one sample sequenced in a study of vaccination effects on CD4 cells after COVID-19. Investigators separated out CD4+ T cells once around 11 days of culture had passed. Each participant received a vaccine that was either BNT162b2 or mRNA-1273, given as two doses. Clones were read by immunoSEQ multiplex PCR, and TCRdb kept only the in-frame ones, dropping some. Among about 73,000 clones listed, 65% to 80% were seen once. The antigens of these receptors remain unknown. Sample: CD4+ T cells from PBMCs cultured without peptide, taken after COVID-19 vaccination. Every receptor here comes from a human donor who received a COVID-19 vaccine.

The rearrangement links TRBV18 to TRBJ2-7, with no clear D. CDR1 KGHSH and CDR2 LQKENI come from the germline V gene. The CDR3 totals 13 residues. Between the trimmed V and J ends, which lost 3 bases and 0 bases, there was a span of 6 bases. The CDR3 protein is CASSPYNSYEQYV. The CDR3 DNA reads TGTGCCAGCTCACCGTACAACTCCTACGAGCAGTACGTC.

The CDR3 DNA is TGTGCCAGCAGTTCCCCCCCGCAAGAGACCCAGTACTTC. Its protein is CASSSPPQETQYF. The chain carries TRBV28 and TRBJ2-5; D remains ambiguous. Per germline, CDR1 MDHEN and CDR2 SYDVKM. The CDR3 is 13 amino acids. V was clipped by 4 bases and J by 2 bases, with 8 bases between them.

The chain carries TRBV2 and TRBJ2-2, with 7 bases identical to TRBD2. The CDR3 covers 16 residues. Losses at the gene ends were 4 bases for V and 4 bases for J; bases not matched to a gene: 9. Per germline, CDR1 SNHLY and CDR2 FYNNEI. Here the CDR3 DNA reads TGTGCCAGCAGTGGTACCGGGGGGTACCTCACCGGGGAGCTGTTTTTT. It yields the protein CASSGTGGYLTGELFF.

The rearrangement links TRBV2 to TRBJ2-3; D call uncertain. This CDR3 contains 12 residues. Trimming shortened V by 7 bases and J by 2 bases, and 7 bases separated the two germline ends. Germline V lookup: CDR1 SNHLY, CDR2 FYNNEI. The CDR3 coding sequence is TGTGCCAGCACCCTCGACACAGATACGCAGTATTTT. As protein: CASTLDTDTQYF.

This clone was observed a single time. J is TRBJ2-6 and V is TRBV18, with a tentative D call TRBD1 (5 bases). CDR3 length: 17 residues. V was pared by 0 bases and J by 4 bases, with 13 bases between. Germline V lookup: CDR1 KGHSH, CDR2 LQKENI. CDR3 in amino acids: CASSPPAGGAGANVLTF. The CDR3 DNA reads as TGTGCCAGCTCACCACCGGCCGGTGGGGCGGGGGCCAACGTCCTGACTTTC.

This clone has only a few counts. The J gene is TRBJ1-3, the V gene TRBV6-1, with D unclear. CDR1 is MNHNS and CDR2 is SASEGT in the germline V gene. The CDR3 length is 14 residues. The V end lost 2 bases, the J end lost 2 bases, and 7 bases lay between the germline ends. The DNA for the CDR3 is TGTGCCAGCAGTGAAAGCTTTCCTGGAAACACCATATATTTT. As protein: CASSESFPGNTIYF.

This clone came up a few times. The V call is TRBV7-8, the J call TRBJ1-2; the D gene is possibly TRBD1 (5 bases). CDR3 length: 14 amino acids. Trimming shortened V by 7 bases and J by 2 bases, and 14 bases separated the two germline ends. CDR1 and CDR2 from the germline V gene are SGHVS and FQNEAQ. CDR3 residues: CASTPLGGNYGYTF. CDR3 nucleotide sequence: TGTGCCAGCACCCCGCTCGGGGGGAACTATGGCTACACCTTC.

This clone showed up just a few times. The rearrangement joins TRBV21-1 to TRBJ1-5; the D segment call TRBD1 is taken from the table without a DNA check. TRBV21-1 is annotated as a pseudogene. The CDR3 loop spans 15 amino acids. CDR3 DNA sequence: TGTGCCAGCAGCATTTCTCAGGGTATCGGTCAGCCCCAGCATTTT. Residues: CASSISQGIGQPQHF.

This chain uses TRBV5-1 with TRBJ1-2; D may be TRBD1 (6 bases). CDR3 length: 15 residues. The V end was cut by 4 bases, the J end by 6 bases, with 19 bases between. Germline V gives CDR1 SGHRS, CDR2 YFSETQ. CDR3 region: CASSDPGTTIDGYTF. In nucleotides, the CDR3 is TGCGCCAGCAGCGACCCGGGGACAACTATCGATGGCTACACCTTC.

This chain uses TRBV3-1 (or the pseudogene TRBV3-2) with TRBJ2-1; tentative D call: TRBD2 (5 bases). The CDR3 is 13 amino acids. Germline values: CDR1 LGHDT, CDR2 YNNKEL (reference sequence). The germline V and J ends were trimmed by 1 base and 5 bases, with 6 bases remaining between them. In nucleotides, the CDR3 is TGTGCCAGCAGCCAAGGGGGAGACAATGAGCAGTTCTTC. It translates to CASSQGGDNEQFF.

The rearrangement uses TRBV4-1 and TRBJ2-1; the D call may be TRBD1 or TRBD2 (6 bases each). The V gene lost 4 bases and the J gene lost 7 bases, with 14 bases spanning the gap. The CDR3 runs 14 residues. Per germline, CDR1 MGHRA and CDR2 YSYEKL. The CDR3 loop reads CASSRGGFTNEQFF. As DNA, the CDR3 is TGCGCCAGCAGCCGAGGGGGGTTTACGAATGAGCAGTTCTTC.

CDR3 in DNA: TGTGCCAGCAGTTACCCCCCCTTGGGGGCGACGGCGCAGTATTTT. Translating it yields CASSYPPLGATAQYF. The genes are TRBV7-9 and TRBJ2-3, with a weak D call TRBD1 (6 bases). The CDR3 covers 15 residues. Germline loops: CDR1 SEHNR, CDR2 FQNEAQ (reference sequence). V lost 6 bases, J lost 10 bases, and 23 bases lay in between.

V and J are TRBV9 and TRBJ2-2; no definite D call. The CDR3 totals 14 residues. Germline CDR1 is SGDLS and CDR2 is YYNGEE. V was clipped by 3 bases and J by 4 bases, with 10 bases between them. In nucleotides, the CDR3 is TGTGCCAGCAGCGACGCCGGGCGCACCGGGGAGCTGTTTTTT. Its translation is CASSDAGRTGELFF.

This chain connects TRBV7-3 to TRBJ2-7; TRBD2 might be the D (6 bases). Germline V gives CDR1 SGHTA, CDR2 FQGTGA. Trimming shortened V by 2 bases and J by 4 bases, and 15 bases separated the two germline ends. CDR3 length equals 15 residues. The CDR3 sequence is CASSLEWGDYYEQYV. CDR3 nucleotides: TGTGCCAGCAGCTTAGAGTGGGGGGATTATTACGAGCAGTACGTC.

This clone has only a few counts. The chain is built from TRBV19 and TRBJ2-5, with 8 bases that match TRBD1. Germline CDR1 reads LNHDA; CDR2 reads SQIVND (reference sequence). Trimming took 6 bases from V and 5 from J; bases not matched to a gene: 11. The CDR3 is 15 amino acids. In DNA form, the CDR3 reads TGTGCCAGTAGACGACAGGGGACGGTAGGGGAGACCCAGTACTTC. Its protein is CASRRQGTVGETQYF.

The chain combines TRBV19 with TRBJ1-1; D gene ambiguous. With 2 bases removed from V and 0 bases from J, the gap between germline ends came to 10 bases. CDR3 length: 15 residues. CDR1 and CDR2 (germline): LNHDA, SQIVND (reference sequence). CDR3 sequence reads: CASSIRGLMNTEAFF. The CDR3 coding sequence is TGTGCCAGTAGTATAAGAGGCCTCATGAACACTGAAGCTTTCTTT.

The chain uses TRBV5-1 and TRBJ1-1; D perhaps matches TRBD1 (5 bases). Trimming took off 2 bases at V and 3 bases at J, with 11 bases between the two ends. Germline-derived CDR1 and CDR2 are SGHRS and YFSETQ. The CDR3 contains 14 residues. CDR3 residues: CASSLGRGDTEAFF. CDR3 DNA: TGCGCCAGCAGCTTAGGACGGGGGGACACTGAAGCTTTCTTT.

This clone has a handful of counts. The chain carries TRBV10-1 and TRBJ2-7; 8 nucleotides line up with TRBD2. V lost 4 bases to trimming and J lost 4 bases; unmatched junction nucleotides: 9. Germline V gene sequence: CDR1 WNHNN, CDR2 SYGVQD (reference sequence). CDR3 length: 15 amino acids. As DNA, the CDR3 is TGCGCCAGCAGTGTGGGACTAGAAGAGGGGTACGAGCAGTACGTC. It translates to CASSVGLEEGYEQYV.

V gene TRBV12-5 combines with J gene TRBJ1-5, with TRBD1 matching 7 bases. CDR3 size: 15 residues. Trimming took 3 bases from V and 5 from J; bases not matched to a gene: 7. The germline V gene encodes CDR1 LGHNT and CDR2 FRNRAP. CDR3 sequence (DNA): TGTGCTAGTGGTTTCGGAGGGGGCAACGATCAGCCCCAGCATTTT. Translated, it gives CASGFGGGNDQPQHF.

This rearrangement joins TRBV19 to TRBJ2-5; no firm D call. CDR1 LNHDA and CDR2 SQIVND come from the germline V gene (reference sequence). The ends were cut back, 3 bases at V and 2 bases at J, with 13 bases in the middle. The CDR3 contains 15 residues. CDR3 loop: CASSISSRGQETQYF. Here the CDR3 DNA reads TGTGCCAGTAGTATCTCCAGCAGAGGACAAGAGACCCAGTACTTC.

The rearrangement uses TRBV5-1 and TRBJ2-2, with no clear D. Germline CDR1 reads SGHRS; CDR2 reads YFSETQ. This CDR3 comprises 12 residues. Trimming left V 1 base short and J 2 bases short, with 0 bases between. CDR3 region: CASSLNTGELFF. The CDR3 region has the DNA TGCGCCAGCAGCTTGAACACCGGGGAGCTGTTTTTT.

This chain connects TRBV5-1 to TRBJ1-6, with 8 bases fitting TRBD1. CDR3 length: 15 amino acids. Germline assignment: CDR1 SGHRS and CDR2 YFSETQ. The V gene end was trimmed by 4 bases and the J gene end by 6 bases; junction bases not matched to a gene: 6. CDR3: CASSTTTGANSPLHF. The CDR3 DNA reads TGCGCCAGCAGCACCACGACAGGGGCTAATTCACCCCTCCACTTT.

The chain couples TRBV6-5 to TRBJ2-1; D call uncertain. The germline gives CDR1 MNHEY, CDR2 SVGAGI. V lost 7 bases and J lost 3, with 13 bases in between. This CDR3 has 14 residues. The CDR3 DNA follows: TGTGCCAGCAATCGAGCAGTCGGCTACAATGAGCAGTTCTTC. It specifies CASNRAVGYNEQFF.

This clone was counted a single time. CDR3 bases: TGTGCCAGCAGCCCTAGGAGCTCCTACGAGCAGTACGTC. It translates to CASSPRSSYEQYV. The rearrangement uses TRBV2 and TRBJ2-7; D is undetermined. There are 13 residues in the CDR3. Per germline, CDR1 SNHLY and CDR2 FYNNEI. Trimming pared 6 bases from V and 0 bases from J, leaving 9 bases between.

V and J are TRBV9 and TRBJ1-3; D might be TRBD1 (5 bases). Looked up from germline, CDR1 is SGDLS and CDR2 is YYNGEE. This CDR3 region has 16 residues. V dropped 4 bases and J dropped 1 base, with 15 bases sitting between them. The CDR3 nucleotides read TGTGCCAGCAGCACGGGACCGACCTTATCTGGAAACACCATATATTTT. This encodes CASSTGPTLSGNTIYF.

The gene calls are TRBV18 and TRBJ2-5; 10 bases align to TRBD1. Looked up from germline, CDR1 is KGHSH and CDR2 is LQKENI. This CDR3 is 14 amino acids long. J was trimmed by 3 bases and V by 4 bases; bases with no gene match: 2. The CDR3: CASSQDRGKETQYF. The CDR3 DNA reads as TGTGCCAGCTCACAGGACAGGGGGAAAGAGACCCAGTACTTC.